These 7 T cell receptor beta chains were sequenced from one sample in a study of shared clonotypes between healthy human individuals. Only in-frame clones appear in the TCRdb table, and some are missing; sequencing was by immunoSEQ multiplex PCR. Among hundreds of thousands of clones, 77% were seen once, and the ten largest hold about 12%. Sequencing was performed on PBMCs. Every receptor here comes from a woman in her thirties or forties in good health. Some clones in this sample may be carry-over from other donors' samples.

The genes are TRBV4-1 and TRBJ2-7; TRBD1 is a possible D gene (5 bases). The CDR3 runs 12 residues. Germline-derived CDR1 and CDR2 are MGHRA and YSYEKL. Trimming shortened V by 1 base and J by 6 bases, and 7 bases separated the two germline ends. CDR3 protein: CASSQVGAEQYF. The DNA for the CDR3 is TGCGCCAGCAGCCAAGTAGGGGCCGAGCAGTACTTC.

This clone was found a few times. The genes are TRBV19 and TRBJ2-3; D is unresolved. The germline CDR1 and CDR2 sequences are LNHDA and SQIVND (reference sequence). The CDR3 contains 13 residues. Trimming left V 3 bases short and J 6 bases short, with 10 bases between. As DNA, the CDR3 is TGTGCCAGTAGTATTAGGCGCGAGGATACGCAGTATTTT. Protein sequence: CASSIRREDTQYF.

The rearrangement joins TRBV5-1 to TRBJ2-6, with TRBD1 matching over 9 bases. J was trimmed by 1 base and V by 1 base; bases with no gene match: 6. Germline CDR1 is SGHRS and CDR2 is YFSETQ. This CDR3 is 18 amino acids long. The CDR3 here is CASSLTGQGLSGANVLTF. The CDR3 DNA follows: TGCGCCAGCAGCTTGACGGGACAGGGTTTGTCTGGGGCCAACGTCCTGACTTTC.

The rearrangement links TRBV25-1 to TRBJ1-1; possible D gene TRBD1, 5 bases. V was pared by 5 bases and J by 0 bases, with 19 bases between. Germline lookup yields CDR1 MGHDK and CDR2 SYGVNS. The CDR3 loop spans 17 amino acids. CDR3 in amino acids: CASSSSFGGPMNTEAFF. In DNA, the CDR3 is TGTGCCAGCAGTTCATCCTTCGGGGGTCCTATGAACACTGAAGCTTTCTTT.

For this clone: This specimen includes other DNA sequences encoding the same CDR3. The chain joins TRBV6-5 to TRBJ2-5; a possible D gene is TRBD1 (5 bases). The CDR3 covers 12 residues. The V gene's germline CDR1 is MNHEY and CDR2 SVGAGI. V was clipped by 2 bases and J by 4 bases, with 5 bases between them. DNA of the CDR3: TGTGCCAGCAGTTACAGGGGAGAGACCCAGTACTTC. Amino acids: CASSYRGETQYF.

The rearrangement joins TRBV13 to TRBJ2-3; 10 bases fit TRBD2. Per the germline V gene, CDR1 is PRHDT and CDR2 is FYEKMQ (reference sequence). V shed 0 bases, J shed 1 base, and the junction held 1 base outside the gene matches. This CDR3 has 16 residues. CDR3 nucleotides: TGTGCCAGCAGCTTAGGGGGGACTAGCGGCACAGATACGCAGTATTTT. The encoded protein is CASSLGGTSGTDTQYF.

The chain couples TRBV28 to TRBJ1-4, with TRBD1 matching over 9 bases. Germline trimming cut 3 bases from V and 8 bases from J; bases unmatched to any gene: 7. CDR1 MDHEN and CDR2 SYDVKM come from the germline V gene. This CDR3 has 15 amino acids. DNA of the CDR3: TGTGCCAGCAGTTTTGCGGGACAGGGACTAGAAAAACTGTTTTTT. This gives the protein CASSFAGQGLEKLFF. Full variable domain (missing parts from reference TRBV28 and TRBJ1-4): DVKVTQSSRYLVKRTGEKVFLECVQDMDHENMFWYRQDPGLGLRLIYFSYDVKMKEKGDIPEGYSVSREKKERFSLILESASTNQTSMYLCASSFAGQGLEKLFFGSGTQLSVL.